The entry below gives a single T cell receptor (beta chain) sequence along with its context. The data belong to a study of T cell responses to AZD1222 COVID-19 vaccine. Using immunoSEQ multiplex PCR, the repertoire was profiled, and TCRdb retains in-frame clones only, with some absent. The sample yields about 120,000 clones, more than 85% seen once. The CDR3 runs 14 residues. V was shortened by 6 bases and J by 5 bases, with 16 bases between the two germline ends. The germline V gene has CDR1 SNHLY and CDR2 FYNNEI. The input for sequencing was peripheral blood, taken on day 0 of AZD1222 vaccination. The TCR originated in an adult in good health. This sequence joins TRBV2 and TRBJ2-5, with D possibly being TRBD2 (6 bases). The CDR3 sequence is CASSPGLALETQYF. In nucleotides, the CDR3 is TGTGCCAGCAGCCCGGGACTTGCCCTTGAGACCCAGTACTTC.